This T cell receptor (beta chain) was identified in a study of OX40 agonist ivuxolimab in advanced cancers. The V gene's germline CDR1 is GTSNPN and CDR2 SVGIG (reference sequence). The CDR3 contains 14 residues. Trimming removed 5 bases at V and 5 bases at J, with 18 bases between. This clone was detected only a few times. The antigen remains unidentified. Findings of the study overall: At 0.1 to 3.0 mg/kg and by week 6, clonal expansion occurred in CD4+ and CD8+ blood T cells. The authors also found low normalized T-cell clonal expansion in some nonresponders. Partial responders receiving 0.1-3.0 mg/kg showed among the lowest clonal expansion.

Using immunoSEQ multiplex PCR, the repertoire was profiled, and TCRdb retains in-frame clones only, with some absent. The top ten hold roughly 1.3% of the sample, which has some 70,000 clones, 70% to 90% seen once. It was autoimmune disease history or systemic immunosuppression that excluded patients. The receptor comes from an adult with an advanced solid tumor such as melanoma, head and neck, liver or kidney cancer. Sequencing was performed on CD4+ or CD8+ T cells sorted from blood, taken in a trial of the OX40 agonist ivuxolimab. This sequence joins TRBV30 and TRBJ1-1, with unresolved D. CDR3 DNA sequence: TGTGCCTGGGGAGAAGAGGGAATAGGGACTGAAGCTTTCTTT. It codes for CAWGEEGIGTEAFF. The variable domain in full, with the rest retrieved from reference TRBV30 and TRBJ1-1, is SQTIHQWPATLVQPVGSPLSLECTVEGTSNPNLYWYRQAAGRGLQLLFYSVGIGQISSEVPQNLSASRPQDRQFILSSKKLLLSDSGFYLCAWGEEGIGTEAFFGQGTRLTVV.